This T cell receptor beta chain was documented in a study of PD-1 blockade in classical Hodgkin lymphoma. Study-level information: Each patient was given nivolumab 3 mg/kg through a vein every 2 weeks.

Measured with immunoSEQ multiplex PCR; TCRdb has only the in-frame clones, and not every one. Of 50,000 to 75,000 clones in the sample, roughly nine tenths were seen once. All patients experienced relapse after autologous stem cell transplantation, and brentuximab vedotin exposure was variable. Study conclusions and caveats: Complete responders showed a baseline diversity that resembled the diversity of newly diagnosed patients.

In the case of this clone: Antigen specificity is unknown.

The CDR3 covers 14 residues. The J segment lost 3 bases and the V segment lost 4 bases, leaving 4 bases of the junction unmatched. Germline V lookup: CDR1 SEHNR, CDR2 FQNEAQ (reference sequence). The material was peripheral blood mononuclear cells (PBMCs), obtained at baseline. The genes are TRBV7-9 and TRBJ2-7; 9 bases fit TRBD1. This clonotype was sampled from a human donor with classical Hodgkin lymphoma. The CDR3 region has the DNA TGTGCCAGCAGCTGGACAGGGGTTGTCTACGAGCAGTACTTC. Amino acids: CASSWTGVVYEQYF.